Listed here is a single TCR beta chain. Antigen: not known. TCRdb reanalysed the 5' RACE reads using MiXCR and keeps one entry per CDR3 protein. The table shows about 530,000 distinct CDR3 sequences, with roughly 15% occurring only once. The data were taken from a study of identical twins. Everyone who donated was a healthy Caucasian. Germline-derived CDR1 and CDR2 are MDHEN and SYDVKM. There are 13 residues in the CDR3. The V end lost 5 bases, the J end lost 1 base, and 8 bases lay between the germline ends. Study results and caveats: Less excess twin sharing appeared in beta out-of-frame sequences.

These same data were also listed under a study on yellow fever vaccine responses in identical twins.

This sequence originates from a woman aged 18 to 35 in good health. This chain links TRBV28 with TRBJ1-1; D call uncertain. Specimen: CD4+ T cells sorted from blood. DNA for the CDR3: TGTGCCAGCAGTGGCCGGAGGAACACTGAAGCTTTCTTT. Protein: CASSGRRNTEAFF.